One and the same sample provided the 29 T cell receptor beta chains below, sequenced in a study of spatial heterogeneity in lung cancer. The time point: sample taken at primary tumor resection. TCRdb processed the 5' RACE reads anew with MiXCR; each CDR3 protein has one entry. The sample consists of 23,000 or so distinct CDR3 sequences, 4% to 5% of them appearing once. Sequences were derived from PBMCs, sampled at surgery. These receptors originate from a male donor with early-stage non-small cell lung cancer.

This clonotype was counted many times. The rearrangement links TRBV20-1 to TRBJ1-1; TRBD1 aligns across 7 bases. The CDR3 runs 15 residues. CDR1 is DFQATT and CDR2 is SNEGSKA in the germline V gene (reference sequence). With 2 bases clipped from V and 4 bases from J, the junction kept 10 bases outside the gene matches. The CDR3 reads CSARPTGPGSTEAFF. The CDR3 DNA sequence: TGCAGTGCTAGACCGACAGGGCCTGGTAGCACTGAAGCTTTCTTT.

This clonotype was counted at least ten times. The chain recombines TRBV6-2 or TRBV6-3 with TRBJ1-1; D unresolved. Germline-derived CDR1 and CDR2 are MNHEY and SVGEGT. The CDR3 runs to 12 residues. V lost 6 bases, J lost 7 bases, and 12 bases lay in between. The DNA of the CDR3 is TGTGCCAGCAGCCCCGACATCGGTGAAGCTTTCTTT. It is translated as CASSPDIGEAFF.

This clonotype has a count of ten or more. The V gene is TRBV2, the J gene TRBJ1-3; possible D gene TRBD1, 5 bases. The CDR3 has 17 residues. V lost 4 bases and J 0 bases, leaving 16 bases between the germline ends. The germline CDR1 and CDR2 sequences are SNHLY and FYNNEI. The CDR3 DNA reads TGTGCCAGCAGTGTGCGTCAGGGACTATTCTCTGGAAACACCATATATTTT. Translated: CASSVRQGLFSGNTIYF.

Many counts were recorded for this clonotype. This sequence joins TRBV3-1 and TRBJ1-1; possibly TRBD1 for D (6 bases). CDR3 length: 17 residues. CDR1 and CDR2 (germline): LGHDT, YNNKEL (reference sequence). Trimming cost V 0 bases and J 1 base, with 15 bases left between them. The CDR3 loop is CASSQEYGRGRNTEAFF. CDR3 DNA sequence: TGTGCCAGCAGCCAAGAGTATGGCAGGGGACGGAACACTGAAGCTTTCTTT.

Ten or more counts support this clonotype. This chain links TRBV12-3 or TRBV12-4 with TRBJ1-1; no clear D gene. Trimming cost V 5 bases and J 0 bases, with 10 bases left between them. The CDR3 is 14 amino acids. CDR3 amino acids: CASSEQLMNTEAFF. The CDR3 bases are TGTGCCAGCAGTGAACAACTGATGAACACTGAAGCTTTCTTT.

In this sample, this clonotype turned up many times. V gene TRBV28 combines with J gene TRBJ1-2; tentative D call: TRBD1 (6 bases). The length of the CDR3 is 14 residues. The V and J ends lost 6 bases and 4 bases respectively, with 15 bases between them. Germline V lookup: CDR1 MDHEN, CDR2 SYDVKM. The CDR3 DNA is TGTGCCAGCAGCCTTCCGACAGGCCCCTATGGCTACACCTTC. It encodes CASSLPTGPYGYTF.

This clonotype showed up many times. The rearrangement uses TRBV28 and TRBJ1-6; D unresolved. V lost 5 bases and J 6 bases, leaving 14 bases between the germline ends. The CDR3 sequence is 15 residues long. The germline V gene has CDR1 MDHEN and CDR2 SYDVKM. CDR3 sequence: CASSSGGAGNSPLHF. The CDR3 DNA follows: TGTGCCAGCAGTAGCGGAGGCGCCGGTAATTCACCCCTCCACTTT.

This clonotype was recorded at least ten times. The genes are TRBV7-8 and TRBJ2-5, with D possibly matching TRBD2 (5 bases). The CDR3 contains 14 residues. CDR1 is SGHVS, CDR2 FQNEAQ, per germline. V was cut by 5 bases and J by 4 bases, with 14 bases left in between. The CDR3, as DNA: TGTGCCAGCAGCCCCCAACTAGGTGGAGAGACCCAGTACTTC. It yields the protein CASSPQLGGETQYF.

This clonotype was picked up many times. The chain carries TRBV6-5 and TRBJ2-2; no reliable D call. Germline values: CDR1 MNHEY, CDR2 SVGAGI. The germline V and J ends were trimmed by 4 bases and 5 bases, with 5 bases remaining between them. The CDR3 runs 12 residues. The CDR3 nucleotides read TGTGCCAGCAGTTTACAGACCGGGGAGCTGTTTTTT. It translates to CASSLQTGELFF.

In its sample, this clonotype was seen many times. The chain recombines TRBV4-2 with TRBJ2-5, with D perhaps matching TRBD1 or TRBD2 (6 bases each). The CDR3 sequence is 16 residues long. CDR1 and CDR2 (germline): LGHNA, YNFKEQ. V was shortened by 4 bases and J by 5 bases, with 20 bases between the two germline ends. CDR3: CASSPGAGVEGETQYF. The CDR3 nucleotides are TGTGCCAGCAGCCCGGGAGCAGGGGTTGAAGGGGAGACCCAGTACTTC.

This clonotype has at least ten counts. V is TRBV12-3 or TRBV12-4 and J is TRBJ1-1; 10 bases map to TRBD1. The CDR3 has 13 residues. With V trimmed by 8 bases and J by 4 bases, 4 bases remained unmatched. The CDR3 protein is CASRWTGGTEAFF. The CDR3 DNA sequence: TGTGCCAGCCGATGGACAGGGGGCACTGAAGCTTTCTTT.

A remark on this clonotype: A junction boundary mismatches the germline segment, possibly from a read error. This chain links TRBV11-3 with TRBJ2-7; TRBD2 aligns across 10 bases. This CDR3 spans 15 amino acids. The V gene's germline CDR1 is SGHNT and CDR2 YENEEA. The CDR3 region is CVSSLDLAGDTVQYF. CDR3 nucleotide sequence: TGTGTCAGCAGCTTAGATCTAGCGGGAGACACAGTGCAGTACTTC.

The chain employs TRBV7-3 and TRBJ2-1; D uncertain. CDR3 length equals 14 residues. Germline V CDR1 and CDR2: SGHTA, FQGTGA. Trimming cost V 5 bases and J 6 bases, with 14 bases left between them. In nucleotides, the CDR3 is TGTGCCAGCAGCCCTTGGGTACCTTCCAATGAGCAGTTCTTC. Translated: CASSPWVPSNEQFF. The entire variable domain, with the rest obtained from reference TRBV7-3 and TRBJ2-1, is as follows: GAGVSQTPSNKVTEKGKYVELRCDPISGHTALYWYRQSLGQGPEFLIYFQGTGAADDSGLPNDRFFAVRPEGSVSTLKIQRTERGDSAVYLCASSPWVPSNEQFFGPGTRLTVL.

This clonotype was detected ten times or more. The J gene is TRBJ1-5, the V gene TRBV7-2; the D is unclear. The CDR3 has 15 residues. In germline, CDR1 is SGHTA, CDR2 FQGNSA. V dropped 0 bases and J dropped 3 bases, with 9 bases sitting between them. The CDR3 sequence is CASSLASATNQPQHF. CDR3 coding DNA: TGTGCCAGCAGCTTAGCGTCGGCGACCAATCAGCCCCAGCATTTT.

This clonotype was recorded many times. J is TRBJ2-7 and V is TRBV3-1; 8 bases fit TRBD1. The CDR3 has 13 amino acids. Looked up from germline, CDR1 is LGHDT and CDR2 is YNNKEL (reference sequence). V was pared by 3 bases and J by 5 bases, with 3 bases of the junction left unmatched. CDR3 coding DNA: TGTGCCAGCAGCCACACAGGGGGGCACGAGCAGTACTTC. It is translated as CASSHTGGHEQYF.

This clonotype has ten or more counts. V usage is TRBV29-1 and J usage is TRBJ2-7; TRBD1 matches at 9 bases. The CDR3 runs 14 residues. CDR1 SQVTM and CDR2 ANQGSEA come from the germline V gene. The J segment lost 6 bases and the V segment lost 5 bases, leaving 11 bases of the junction unmatched. The CDR3 DNA sequence: TGCAGCGTTACTGCGGGACAGGGTTTCGGCGAGCAGTACTTC. Amino acids: CSVTAGQGFGEQYF.

There are many counts of this clonotype. The chain joins TRBV12-3 or TRBV12-4 to TRBJ2-7; D is unclear. The germline V and J ends were trimmed by 1 base and 2 bases, with 9 bases remaining between them. The CDR3 runs 14 residues. CDR3 sequence reads: CASSLDQNTYEQYF. In DNA, the CDR3 is TGTGCCAGCAGTTTAGACCAGAATACCTACGAGCAGTACTTC.

The gene calls are TRBV4-1 and TRBJ2-5, with a possible D match to TRBD1 (6 bases). Germline V gene data show CDR1 as MGHRA and CDR2 as YSYEKL. The V and J ends lost 1 base and 5 bases respectively, with 14 bases between them. The CDR3 length is 15 residues. The chain's CDR3 is CASSQGDTRGETQYF. DNA for the CDR3: TGCGCCAGCAGCCAAGGGGACACCCGAGGGGAGACCCAGTACTTC.

This clonotype was seen repeatedly, ten times or more. The CDR3 DNA follows: TGCGCCAGCCAACGAGGGCCCACCCAAGAGACCCAGTACTTC. This sequence encodes CASQRGPTQETQYF. This chain links TRBV5-1 with TRBJ2-5; tentative D call: TRBD2 (5 bases). The CDR3 is 14 residues long. Trimming stripped 7 bases from V and 1 base from J, with 14 bases between. CDR1 SGHRS and CDR2 YFSETQ come from the germline V gene.

This clonotype has at least ten counts. The chain couples TRBV3-1 to TRBJ2-3; D gene ambiguous. The germline V gene has CDR1 LGHDT and CDR2 YNNKEL (reference sequence). V lost 2 bases, J lost 7 bases, and 7 bases lay in between. The CDR3 length is 12 residues. In DNA, the CDR3 is TGTGCCAGCAGCCAATCATTAAATACGCAGTATTTT. Its protein product is CASSQSLNTQYF.

There are many counts of this clonotype. This sequence joins TRBV28 and TRBJ1-5; 7 nucleotides line up with TRBD1. The CDR3 is 15 residues long. The germline V gene encodes CDR1 MDHEN and CDR2 SYDVKM. V trimming: 3 bases; J trimming: 4 bases; junction bases outside the gene matches: 6. The CDR3 protein is CASSFPGQRNQPQHF. CDR3 DNA: TGTGCCAGCAGTTTCCCGGGACAGAGGAATCAGCCCCAGCATTTT.

This clonotype showed up many times. The chain combines TRBV4-1 with TRBJ1-1; unclear D gene. The CDR3 is 14 amino acids. Germline V gene sequence: CDR1 MGHRA, CDR2 YSYEKL. Trimming stripped 4 bases from V and 1 base from J, with 10 bases between. The CDR3: CASSPGSRNTEAFF. CDR3 nucleotide sequence: TGCGCCAGCAGCCCGGGATCGAGGAACACTGAAGCTTTCTTT.

This clonotype showed up many times. This rearrangement joins TRBV7-2 to TRBJ1-5; no clear D gene. Germline V gives CDR1 SGHTA, CDR2 FQGNSA. CDR3 length: 16 residues. Trimming took off 1 base at V and 1 base at J, with 11 bases between the two ends. In nucleotides, the CDR3 is TGTGCCAGCAGCTTAGGACTGGTTGGAAGCAATCAGCCCCAGCATTTT. Amino acids: CASSLGLVGSNQPQHF.

Many counts were recorded for this clonotype. The genes are TRBV6-1 and TRBJ2-3, with 7 positions matching TRBD1. The germline CDR1 and CDR2 sequences are MNHNS and SASEGT. The ends lost 3 bases at V and 6 bases at J; junction bases unmatched: 3. The CDR3 contains 13 residues. The DNA of the CDR3 is TGTGCCAGCAGTGACAACAGGGGCGATACGCAGTATTTT. It specifies CASSDNRGDTQYF.

This clonotype was counted at least ten times. The chain is built from TRBV29-1 and TRBJ2-5, with D unresolved. CDR1 is SQVTM and CDR2 is ANQGSEA in the germline V gene. Trimming cost V 7 bases and J 5 bases, with 8 bases left between them. This CDR3 is built from 10 residues. The CDR3 sequence: CSALGETQYF. The CDR3 DNA reads TGCAGCGCCCTTGGGGAGACCCAGTACTTC.

This clonotype occurred many times. The chain uses TRBV3-1 and TRBJ2-7; 7 bases line up with TRBD2. The CDR3 contains 15 residues. V lost 3 bases, J lost 7 bases, and 12 bases stayed unmatched. Germline V CDR1 and CDR2: LGHDT, YNNKEL (reference sequence). This CDR3 is CASSQVWTGGNEQYF. CDR3 bases: TGTGCCAGCAGCCAGGTCTGGACGGGGGGTAATGAGCAGTACTTC.

This clonotype was seen many times. V and J are TRBV7-2 and TRBJ2-1; 10 bases agree with TRBD2. Germline V gene data show CDR1 as SGHTA and CDR2 as FQGNSA. J was trimmed by 6 bases and V by 5 bases; bases with no gene match: 7. CDR3 length equals 15 residues. The DNA for the CDR3 is TGTGCCAGCAGCCAAGAGGGACTAGCGACCAATGAGCAGTTCTTC. Translating gives CASSQEGLATNEQFF.

This clonotype has a count of ten or more. The chain recombines TRBV10-3 with TRBJ2-3; 10 bases line up with TRBD2. This CDR3 region has 18 residues. The junction had 16 bases not matched to a gene; V was cut back by 10 bases and J by 0 bases. Germline V lookup: CDR1 ENHRY, CDR2 SYGVKD. The CDR3 DNA sequence: TGTGCCACTCGGATAGCGGGGGGACTTTACTCTAGCACAGATACGCAGTATTTT. Residues: CATRIAGGLYSSTDTQYF.

In its sample, this clonotype is medium-sized (0.01 to 0.1%). The J gene is TRBJ2-5, the V gene TRBV3-1, with D uncertain. V shed 1 base and J shed 5 bases, with 11 bases lying between them. This CDR3 has 14 amino acids. CDR1 is LGHDT and CDR2 is YNNKEL in the germline V gene (reference sequence). CDR3 nucleotide sequence: TGTGCCAGCAGCCAAGGTACCGCCGGGGAGACCCAGTACTTC. The encoded protein is CASSQGTAGETQYF.